This T cell receptor beta chain was recorded in a study of shared clonotypes between healthy human individuals. The healthy adult donors were HIV-negative and reported no recent acute infections or vaccinations. Both subsets, CD45RA+ naive and CD45RA-negative memory, were split from the CD4+ cells. Sorted-subset replicate PCRs used 200 ng of genomic DNA. This amount corresponded to tens of thousands of T cell genomes. As processed by the authors: Filtering differed, since immunoSEQ gave only junction sequences and no quality scores. Method: immunoSEQ multiplex PCR; TCRdb's copy keeps in-frame clones and lacks some. The V and J calls and clone size are taken from that table; D and trimming were inferred from the DNA. Counted here are 1.5 million to 1.9 million clones, approximately 98% occurring once; the ten biggest clones make up roughly 0.45%. The source is a man aged 30 to 45 in good health. Sequencing was performed on naive CD4+ T cells sorted from blood. As for subset: CD45RA+ positively selected.

The DNA of the CDR3 is TGTGCCAGCAGTCGCACAGGGGGCGGTGAAAAACTGTTTTTT. As protein: CASSRTGGGEKLFF. This rearrangement joins TRBV28 to TRBJ1-4, with TRBD1 matching over 9 bases. This CDR3 comprises 14 residues. Looked up from germline, CDR1 is MDHEN and CDR2 is SYDVKM. The V and J ends lost 5 bases and 7 bases, in that order; junction bases with no gene match: 5. Supplemented by reference TRBV28 and TRBJ1-4, the full variable domain reads DVKVTQSSRYLVKRTGEKVFLECVQDMDHENMFWYRQDPGLGLRLIYFSYDVKMKEKGDIPEGYSVSREKKERFSLILESASTNQTSMYLCASSRTGGGEKLFFGSGTQLSVL.